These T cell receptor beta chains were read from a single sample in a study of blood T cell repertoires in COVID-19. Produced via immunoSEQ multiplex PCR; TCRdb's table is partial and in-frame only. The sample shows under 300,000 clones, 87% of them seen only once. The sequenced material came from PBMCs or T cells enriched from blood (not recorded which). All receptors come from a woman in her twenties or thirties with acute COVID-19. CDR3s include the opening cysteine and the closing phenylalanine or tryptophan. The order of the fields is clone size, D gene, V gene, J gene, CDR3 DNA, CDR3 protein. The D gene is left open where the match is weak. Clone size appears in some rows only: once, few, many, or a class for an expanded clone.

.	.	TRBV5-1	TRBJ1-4	TGCGCCAGCAGCCGGACAGCCGCAACTAATGAAAAACTGTTTTTT	CASSRTAATNEKLFF
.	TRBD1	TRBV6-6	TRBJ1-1	TGTGCCAGCAGTCCACTCGACACAGGGGTGGTGAACACTGAAGCTTTCTTT	CASSPLDTGVVNTEAFF
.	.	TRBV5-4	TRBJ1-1	TGTGCCAGCACCCCCGACCGGGGGGCGGGCACTGAAGCTTTCTTT	CASTPDRGAGTEAFF
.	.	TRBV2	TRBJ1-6	TGTGCCAGCGCGGGACGGCTTAATTCACCCCTCCACTTT	CASAGRLNSPLHF
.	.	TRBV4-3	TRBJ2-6	TGCGCCAGCAGCCACGTTCCCCCTACAGGGTACGGGGCCAACGTCCTGACTTTC	CASSHVPPTGYGANVLTF
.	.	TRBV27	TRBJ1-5	TGTGCCAGCAGTCCCATCACAGGGCCGCCCCAGCATTTT	CASSPITGPPQHF
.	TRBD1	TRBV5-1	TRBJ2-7	TGCGCCAGCAGCGCCAGCCCGGGACAGGGGTATGAGCAGTACTTC	CASSASPGQGYEQYF
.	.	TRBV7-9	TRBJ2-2	TGTGCCAGCAGCTTAGGACCCACGGGCGGGGAGCTGTTTTTT	CASSLGPTGGELFF
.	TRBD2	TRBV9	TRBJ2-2	TGTGCCAGCAGCGTAGAGGGACTAGACACCACCGGGGAGCTGTTTTTT	CASSVEGLDTTGELFF
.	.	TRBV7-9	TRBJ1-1	TGTGCCAGCAGCCCATTGACAGGGAACACTGAAGCTTTCTTT	CASSPLTGNTEAFF
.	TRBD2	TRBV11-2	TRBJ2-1	TGTGCCAGCAGCCCGACTAGCGGGGGGGCCAATGAGCAGTTCTTC	CASSPTSGGANEQFF
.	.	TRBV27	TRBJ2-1	TGTGCCAGCAGTCCCCCTAAGCAGTTCTTC	CASSPPKQFF
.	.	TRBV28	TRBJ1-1	TGTGCCAGCAGTTTAGGGGGGATGAACACTGAAGCTTTCTTT	CASSLGGMNTEAFF
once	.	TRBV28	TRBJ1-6	TGTGCCAGCACAACGGGACTACCCCCAAATTCACCCCTCCACTTT	CASTTGLPPNSPLHF
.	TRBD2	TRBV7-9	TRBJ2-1	TGTGCCAGCCAGGCTAGCGGGGGGGCAGGTGAGCAGTTCTTC	CASQASGGAGEQFF
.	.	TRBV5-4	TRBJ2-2	TGTGCCAGCAGCTTAGCAGGGCGCGGCGGGGAGCTGTTTTTT	CASSLAGRGGELFF
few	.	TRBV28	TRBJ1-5	TGTGCCAGCAGTCAATCCTTTGGCCCCCAGCATTTT	CASSQSFGPQHF
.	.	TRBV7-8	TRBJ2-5	TGTGCCAGCAGCTTAGGGCGGAGCAGAGAGACCCAGTACTTC	CASSLGRSRETQYF
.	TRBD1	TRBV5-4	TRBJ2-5	TGTGCCAGCAGCTCCAGACAGGGTCGGGAGACCCAGTACTTC	CASSSRQGRETQYF
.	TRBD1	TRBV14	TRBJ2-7	TGTGCCAGCAGCCAAGAATTCGGGACAGGGATTTACGAGCAGTACTTC	CASSQEFGTGIYEQYF
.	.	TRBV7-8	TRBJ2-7	TGTGCCAGCAGCTCTAGCCCGTGGGCCTACGAGCAGTACTTC	CASSSSPWAYEQYF
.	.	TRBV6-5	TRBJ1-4	TGTGCCAGCAGTTACTCTGGACTTTCAACTAATGAAAAACTGTTTTTT	CASSYSGLSTNEKLFF
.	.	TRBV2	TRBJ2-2	TGTGCCACAAAAGAAGGGGGGAACACCGGGGAGCTGTTTTTT	CATKEGGNTGELFF
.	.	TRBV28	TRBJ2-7	TGTGCCAGCAGTATTTTAACCCGACAGTACGAGCAGTACTTC	CASSILTRQYEQYF
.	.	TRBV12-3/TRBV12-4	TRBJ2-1	TGTGCCAGCAGATATGGGACAAATGAGCAGTTCTTC	CASRYGTNEQFF
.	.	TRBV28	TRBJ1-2	TGTGCCACCCAGCGACTTAACTATGGCTACACCTTC	CATQRLNYGYTF
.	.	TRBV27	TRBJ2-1	TGTGCCAGCAGTTGGGGGCTAGCCAATGAGCAGTTCTTC	CASSWGLANEQFF
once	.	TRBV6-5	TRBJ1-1	TGTGCCAGCAGTTATCGAGGAGGTATCGGGGGGCAAGCTTTCTTT	CASSYRGGIGGQAFF
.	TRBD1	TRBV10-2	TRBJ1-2	TGCGCCAGCACGGGGACAGGGGGTTACTATGGCTACACCTTC	CASTGTGGYYGYTF
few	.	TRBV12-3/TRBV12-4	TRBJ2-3	TGTGCCAGCAGTTCGGGCACAGATACGCAGTATTTT	CASSSGTDTQYF
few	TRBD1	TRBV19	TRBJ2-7	TGTGCCAGTAGGACAGGGGAAACGGAGCAGTACTTC	CASRTGETEQYF
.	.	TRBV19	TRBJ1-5	TGTGCCAGTAGTTTTCTCGGAGAAAATCAGCCCCAGCATTTT	CASSFLGENQPQHF
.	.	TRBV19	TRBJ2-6	TGTGCCAGTAGTACACCATTGACAGCCTCTGGGGCCAACGTCCTGACTTTC	CASSTPLTASGANVLTF
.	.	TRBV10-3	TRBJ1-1	TGTGCCATCAGTGAGTTTGGGGGGGGCACTGAAGCTTTCTTT	CAISEFGGGTEAFF
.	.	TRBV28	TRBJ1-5	TGTGCCAGCCAAATGGGGGGGAGCAATCAGCCCCAGCATTTT	CASQMGGSNQPQHF
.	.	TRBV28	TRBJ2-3	TGTGCCAGCAGTTTATTTACCGAGGGGGAACTCACAGATACGCAGTATTTT	CASSLFTEGELTDTQYF
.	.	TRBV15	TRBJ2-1	TGTGCCACCAGCAATTATGGCAGGGTTTTAGATGAGCAGTTCTTC	CATSNYGRVLDEQFF
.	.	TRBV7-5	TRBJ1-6	TGTGCCGGGCCAGGGTATAATTCACCCCTCCACTTT	CAGPGYNSPLHF
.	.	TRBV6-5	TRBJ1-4	TGTGCCAGCAGACAGACGGCTAATGAAAAACTGTTTTTT	CASRQTANEKLFF
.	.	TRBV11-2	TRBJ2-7	TGTGCCAGCAGTTCAACCTACGAGCAGTACTTC	CASSSTYEQYF
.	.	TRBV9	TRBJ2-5	TGTGCCAGCAGCGGGGGAGTCGAGACCCAGTACTTC	CASSGGVETQYF
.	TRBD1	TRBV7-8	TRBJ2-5	TGTGCCAGCAGCTTAGCCCGACAGGGGTATGGGACCCAGTACTTC	CASSLARQGYGTQYF
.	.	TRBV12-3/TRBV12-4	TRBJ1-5	TGTGCCAGCAGTCCCATCCATCAGCCCCAGCATTTT	CASSPIHQPQHF
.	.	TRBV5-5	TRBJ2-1	TGTGCCAGCAGCACCCTAGCCGGGAACTCCTACAATGAGCAGTTCTTC	CASSTLAGNSYNEQFF
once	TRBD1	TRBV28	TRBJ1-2	TGTGCCAGCAGTCAACAGGGGACAGTCTATGGCTACACCTTC	CASSQQGTVYGYTF
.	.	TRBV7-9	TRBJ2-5	TGTGCCAGCAGCTTAGGAACTACCCAAGAGACCCAGTACTTC	CASSLGTTQETQYF
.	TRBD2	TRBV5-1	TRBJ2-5	TGCGCCAGCAGCTACCTCGGCGGGAGGGCCGGGGAGACCCAGTACTTC	CASSYLGGRAGETQYF
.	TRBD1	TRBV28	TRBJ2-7	TGTGCCAGCAGTTCTACGTTCACGACAGGGCACACCTACGAGCAGTACTTC	CASSSTFTTGHTYEQYF
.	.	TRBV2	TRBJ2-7	TGTGCCAGCAGTGAAGGCCTTAAACTCGAGCAGTACTTC	CASSEGLKLEQYF
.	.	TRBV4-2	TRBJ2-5	TGTGCCAGCAGCCAAGTGGGCAGGGCGTCAGAGACCCAGTACTTC	CASSQVGRASETQYF
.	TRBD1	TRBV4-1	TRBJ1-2	TGCGCCAGCAGCAGTGTCGACAGGGGCAGTGGTGGCTACACCTTC	CASSSVDRGSGGYTF
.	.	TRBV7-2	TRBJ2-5	TGTGCCAGCAACGAGAACCCGTACCAAGAGACCCAGTACTTC	CASNENPYQETQYF
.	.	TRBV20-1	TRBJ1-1	TGCAGTGCTAGTGGGGAGCCCATGAACACTGAAGCTTTCTTT	CSASGEPMNTEAFF
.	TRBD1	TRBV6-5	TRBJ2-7	TGTGCCAGCGCCCGGGACAGGGGGAACTACGAGCAGTACTTC	CASARDRGNYEQYF
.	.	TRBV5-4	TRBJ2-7	TGTGCCAGCAGCTTCTTAGAGAGAGGCCGCTACGAGCAGTACTTC	CASSFLERGRYEQYF